This TCR beta chain was identified in a study of blood T cell repertoires in COVID-19. Generated by immunoSEQ multiplex PCR, the TCRdb table keeps only in-frame clones and is missing some. The sample consists of 130,000 or so clones, just over 75% of them appearing once. V lost 3 bases, J lost 7 bases, and 17 bases stayed unmatched. CDR3 size: 17 residues. Specimen: peripheral blood. This receptor was taken from a human donor in a cohort sampled during active COVID-19. The V gene is TRBV23-1, the J gene TRBJ2-5; 7 bases are shared with TRBD2. TRBV23-1 qualifies as an ORF whose function is uncertain. The CDR3 reads CASSQLTTSPSSRTQYF. The CDR3 DNA reads as TGCGCCAGCAGTCAGCTGACGACTAGCCCGTCTTCGAGGACCCAGTACTTC.